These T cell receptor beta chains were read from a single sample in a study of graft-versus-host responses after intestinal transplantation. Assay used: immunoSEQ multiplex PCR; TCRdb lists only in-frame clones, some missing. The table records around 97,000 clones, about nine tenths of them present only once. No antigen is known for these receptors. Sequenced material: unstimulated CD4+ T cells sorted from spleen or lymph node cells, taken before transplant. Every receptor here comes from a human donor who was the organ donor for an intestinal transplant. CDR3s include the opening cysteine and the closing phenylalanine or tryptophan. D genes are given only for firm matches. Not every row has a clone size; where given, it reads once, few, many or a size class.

cdr3_nt: TGTGCCAGCAGCTTAGAGGGACAGGGAAGGACCTACGAGCAGTACTTC; cdr3_aa: CASSLEGQGRTYEQYF; d_call: TRBD1; clone_size: -; v_call: TRBV7-8; j_call: TRBJ2-7
cdr3_nt: TGTGCCAGCAGTTTAGGGGCTTCCTACGAGCAGTACTTC; cdr3_aa: CASSLGASYEQYF; d_call: -; clone_size: -; v_call: TRBV5-4; j_call: TRBJ2-7
cdr3_nt: TGTGCCAGCAGTTTATTGTGGGGACAGGGAGGGTCGAAAAACATTCAGTACTTC; cdr3_aa: CASSLLWGQGGSKNIQYF; d_call: TRBD1; clone_size: once; v_call: TRBV28; j_call: TRBJ2-4
cdr3_nt: TGTGCCAGCAGCCTGGATGCAGCGGATGAGCAGTTCTTC; cdr3_aa: CASSLDAADEQFF; d_call: -; clone_size: -; v_call: TRBV5-6; j_call: TRBJ2-1
cdr3_nt: TGTGCCAGCAGCTTGGGACTAGCCAAAAACATTCAGTACTTC; cdr3_aa: CASSLGLAKNIQYF; d_call: -; clone_size: -; v_call: TRBV5-6; j_call: TRBJ2-4
cdr3_nt: TGCGCCAGCTGGGGGCCGACCTACGAGCAGTACTTC; cdr3_aa: CASWGPTYEQYF; d_call: -; clone_size: -; v_call: TRBV4-3; j_call: TRBJ2-7
cdr3_nt: TGTGCCAGCAGTCCATCTCAGGATCGCTATGGCTACACCTTC; cdr3_aa: CASSPSQDRYGYTF; d_call: -; clone_size: -; v_call: TRBV27; j_call: TRBJ1-2
cdr3_nt: TGTGCCAGCAGTCTGCGGGGGGCCATTACCTACAATGAGCAGTTCTTC; cdr3_aa: CASSLRGAITYNEQFF; d_call: TRBD2; clone_size: once; v_call: TRBV27; j_call: TRBJ2-1
cdr3_nt: TGCGCCAGCAGCTCGGGACTCTTCCTTAGCACAGATACGCAGTATTTT; cdr3_aa: CASSSGLFLSTDTQYF; d_call: -; clone_size: -; v_call: TRBV5-1; j_call: TRBJ2-3
cdr3_nt: TGCAGCGTTGAAGACCGGACAGCGGTGCAAGAGACCCAGTACTTC; cdr3_aa: CSVEDRTAVQETQYF; d_call: -; clone_size: -; v_call: TRBV29-1; j_call: TRBJ2-5
cdr3_nt: TGTGCCAGCAGTGATCAGGGGTGGGGCTACACCTTC; cdr3_aa: CASSDQGWGYTF; d_call: -; clone_size: -; v_call: TRBV25-1; j_call: TRBJ1-2
cdr3_nt: TGCAGCGTTGAACCGAATCGAAAAAGGAGACGGGATGGCTACACCTTC; cdr3_aa: CSVEPNRKRRRDGYTF; d_call: -; clone_size: -; v_call: TRBV29-1; j_call: TRBJ1-2
cdr3_nt: TGTGCCAGCAGCCAAGAGGACAGGGAGAATTCACCCCTCCACTTT; cdr3_aa: CASSQEDRENSPLHF; d_call: TRBD1; clone_size: -; v_call: TRBV4-2; j_call: TRBJ1-6
cdr3_nt: TGTGCCAGCAGCCCGCAGCAGGGAACTAGCACAGATACGCAGTATTTT; cdr3_aa: CASSPQQGTSTDTQYF; d_call: -; clone_size: -; v_call: TRBV7-3; j_call: TRBJ2-3
cdr3_nt: TGCGCCAGCAGCCAATCTGAGAGAATGAACACTGAAGCTTTCTTT; cdr3_aa: CASSQSERMNTEAFF; d_call: -; clone_size: few; v_call: TRBV4-1; j_call: TRBJ1-1
cdr3_nt: TGTGCCAGCAGCTTGTACAGTAACTATGGCTACACCTTC; cdr3_aa: CASSLYSNYGYTF; d_call: -; clone_size: -; v_call: TRBV7-2; j_call: TRBJ1-2
cdr3_nt: TGCGCCAGCGGGGGGCTAGCGGGGTTTAACGCGAACACCGGGGAGCTGTTTTTT; cdr3_aa: CASGGLAGFNANTGELFF; d_call: TRBD2; clone_size: -; v_call: TRBV4-1; j_call: TRBJ2-2
cdr3_nt: TGTGCCAGCATAGGGGATTTTTCCTATAATTCACCCCTCCACTTT; cdr3_aa: CASIGDFSYNSPLHF; d_call: -; clone_size: -; v_call: TRBV6-1; j_call: TRBJ1-6
cdr3_nt: TGTGCCAGCTCACCCCCGCGAGACAGGGGGTCCTCCATCTATGGCTACACCTTC; cdr3_aa: CASSPPRDRGSSIYGYTF; d_call: TRBD1; clone_size: -; v_call: TRBV18; j_call: TRBJ1-2
cdr3_nt: TGTGCTAGCAGCCGGGGACAGGGTACCGGGGAGCTGTTTTTT; cdr3_aa: CASSRGQGTGELFF; d_call: TRBD1; clone_size: -; v_call: TRBV7-7; j_call: TRBJ2-2
cdr3_nt: TGTGCCAGCAGCCGGACTAGCGGGGACAATGAGCAGTTCTTC; cdr3_aa: CASSRTSGDNEQFF; d_call: TRBD2; clone_size: once; v_call: TRBV7-9; j_call: TRBJ2-1
cdr3_nt: TGTGCCCCACAACAGGGGTACCAAGAGACCCAGTACTTC; cdr3_aa: CAPQQGYQETQYF; d_call: TRBD1; clone_size: once; v_call: TRBV6-4; j_call: TRBJ2-5
cdr3_nt: TGTGCCAGCAGCCGACGACAGGGGAGGACTGAAGCTTTCTTT; cdr3_aa: CASSRRQGRTEAFF; d_call: TRBD1; clone_size: -; v_call: TRBV7-9; j_call: TRBJ1-1
cdr3_nt: TGCGCCAGCGCGGACAGGGTGGATGGCTACACCTTC; cdr3_aa: CASADRVDGYTF; d_call: TRBD1; clone_size: -; v_call: TRBV5-1; j_call: TRBJ1-2
cdr3_nt: TGTGCCAGCAGTGCAGCAGGAGGCCCCAAAGATACGCAGTATTTT; cdr3_aa: CASSAAGGPKDTQYF; d_call: -; clone_size: once; v_call: TRBV2; j_call: TRBJ2-3
cdr3_nt: TGTGCCTGGATTTCGGTTAAACTGAACACTGAAGCTTTCTTT; cdr3_aa: CAWISVKLNTEAFF; d_call: -; clone_size: -; v_call: TRBV30; j_call: TRBJ1-1
cdr3_nt: TGTGCCAGCAGCCGGGACAGAAACACAGATACGCAGTATTTT; cdr3_aa: CASSRDRNTDTQYF; d_call: TRBD1; clone_size: -; v_call: TRBV28; j_call: TRBJ2-3
cdr3_nt: TGTGCCAGCAGCTTAGTTACCTCAGTCACTGAAGCTTTCTTT; cdr3_aa: CASSLVTSVTEAFF; d_call: -; clone_size: -; v_call: TRBV7-9; j_call: TRBJ1-1
cdr3_nt: TGTGCCAGCAGCTTGTTGTTTGGGACAGGGGCCTACAATGAGCAGTTCTTC; cdr3_aa: CASSLLFGTGAYNEQFF; d_call: TRBD1; clone_size: once; v_call: TRBV5-6; j_call: TRBJ2-1
cdr3_nt: TGCGCCAGCAGCTTGGCCGCAGGGAAGAACACTGAAGCTTTCTTT; cdr3_aa: CASSLAAGKNTEAFF; d_call: -; clone_size: -; v_call: TRBV5-1; j_call: TRBJ1-1
cdr3_nt: TGTGCCAGCGGCCGGGACAGGGCCTACGAGCAGTACTTC; cdr3_aa: CASGRDRAYEQYF; d_call: TRBD1; clone_size: -; v_call: TRBV7-9; j_call: TRBJ2-7
cdr3_nt: TGTGCCAGCAGGCCGGGGGTGAACACTGAAGCTTTCTTT; cdr3_aa: CASRPGVNTEAFF; d_call: -; clone_size: -; v_call: TRBV5-5; j_call: TRBJ1-1
cdr3_nt: TGTGCCAGTAGTATCGGAGACGGCTACACCTTC; cdr3_aa: CASSIGDGYTF; d_call: -; clone_size: -; v_call: TRBV19; j_call: TRBJ1-2
cdr3_nt: TGTGCCAGCAGCGTAGCTCTAGCGGGGGGGAACACAGATACGCAGTATTTT; cdr3_aa: CASSVALAGGNTDTQYF; d_call: TRBD2; clone_size: -; v_call: TRBV9; j_call: TRBJ2-3
cdr3_nt: TGTGCCAGCTCACCATATAACACCATGAACACTGAAGCTTTCTTT; cdr3_aa: CASSPYNTMNTEAFF; d_call: -; clone_size: few; v_call: TRBV18; j_call: TRBJ1-1
cdr3_nt: TGCGCCAGCAGCCTCCACGGAGGCACGAACACCGGGGAGCTGTTTTTT; cdr3_aa: CASSLHGGTNTGELFF; d_call: -; clone_size: once; v_call: TRBV4-3; j_call: TRBJ2-2
cdr3_nt: TGTGCCAGCAGTTTAGGAGGGTCCCAGCATTTT; cdr3_aa: CASSLGGSQHF; d_call: -; clone_size: once; v_call: TRBV28; j_call: TRBJ1-5
cdr3_nt: TGCGCCAGCAGCTTGGTGGGATCCCGGGACAGGGTAATATTGGAGACCCAGTACTTC; cdr3_aa: CASSLVGSRDRVILETQYF; d_call: TRBD1; clone_size: -; v_call: TRBV5-1; j_call: TRBJ2-5
cdr3_nt: TGTGCCAGCAGCCCGGCTCAGGGCTTTGGATATAATTCACCCCTCCACTTT; cdr3_aa: CASSPAQGFGYNSPLHF; d_call: -; clone_size: -; v_call: TRBV11-2; j_call: TRBJ1-6
cdr3_nt: TGCGCCAGCAGCCACCCGGGACAGGGGGCCTACGAGCAGTACTTC; cdr3_aa: CASSHPGQGAYEQYF; d_call: TRBD1; clone_size: -; v_call: TRBV4-1; j_call: TRBJ2-7
cdr3_nt: TGTGCCAGCTCCCCCGCTTGGGCGAACACTGAAGCTTTCTTT; cdr3_aa: CASSPAWANTEAFF; d_call: -; clone_size: -; v_call: TRBV2; j_call: TRBJ1-1
cdr3_nt: TGTGCCAGCAGTCCTCAGGGGAACACTGAAGCTTTCTTT; cdr3_aa: CASSPQGNTEAFF; d_call: -; clone_size: -; v_call: TRBV11-2; j_call: TRBJ1-1
cdr3_nt: TGCGCCAGCAGCCAAGATCCCGCGGGACGCAATCAGCCCCAGCATTTT; cdr3_aa: CASSQDPAGRNQPQHF; d_call: -; clone_size: -; v_call: TRBV4-1; j_call: TRBJ1-5
cdr3_nt: TGTGCCAGCTCACCGTACACAGGGTTTAATTCACCCCTCCACTTT; cdr3_aa: CASSPYTGFNSPLHF; d_call: -; clone_size: -; v_call: TRBV18; j_call: TRBJ1-6
cdr3_nt: TGTGCCAGAGGAGGCCAAGAGACCCAGTACTTC; cdr3_aa: CARGGQETQYF; d_call: -; clone_size: -; v_call: TRBV9; j_call: TRBJ2-5
cdr3_nt: TGTGCCAGCTCACAACTGTGGACAGGTCAGGGAGATCAGCCCCAGCATTTT; cdr3_aa: CASSQLWTGQGDQPQHF; d_call: TRBD1; clone_size: -; v_call: TRBV18; j_call: TRBJ1-5
cdr3_nt: TGTGCCAGTAGTATAAATCTGGCCAATGAGCAGTTCTTC; cdr3_aa: CASSINLANEQFF; d_call: -; clone_size: -; v_call: TRBV19; j_call: TRBJ2-1
cdr3_nt: TGTGCCTGGAGTTTAGAAGGGGGACACGGAGAAAAACTGTTTTTT; cdr3_aa: CAWSLEGGHGEKLFF; d_call: -; clone_size: -; v_call: TRBV30; j_call: TRBJ1-4
cdr3_nt: TGTGCCAGTAGCGGACTAGCGGGGGCCCGCTTCGAGCAGTACTTC; cdr3_aa: CASSGLAGARFEQYF; d_call: TRBD2; clone_size: -; v_call: TRBV19; j_call: TRBJ2-7
cdr3_nt: TGTGCCATCAGTGTAGTGGGGACAGAGTATGGCTACACCTTC; cdr3_aa: CAISVVGTEYGYTF; d_call: TRBD1; clone_size: few; v_call: TRBV10-3; j_call: TRBJ1-2
cdr3_nt: TGCGCCAGCAGCCCAGGACTAGCGGGAGCCAAAAACATTCAGTACTTC; cdr3_aa: CASSPGLAGAKNIQYF; d_call: TRBD2; clone_size: -; v_call: TRBV5-1; j_call: TRBJ2-4
cdr3_nt: TGCGCCAGCAGCCAAGATAGGTCGGGACAGACCTATGGCTACACCTTC; cdr3_aa: CASSQDRSGQTYGYTF; d_call: TRBD1; clone_size: -; v_call: TRBV4-3; j_call: TRBJ1-2